This passage covers 15 T cell receptor beta chains from one sample sequenced in a study of CD8 T cells in ankylosing spondylitis. TCRdb redid the calling of the 5' RACE reads with MiXCR, one entry per CDR3 protein. The table lists about 240,000 distinct CDR3 sequences, about 9.1% of them singletons. Material: blood, either unsorted or a sorted T cell fraction (not recorded which). These receptors were taken from a male donor with ankylosing spondylitis or in good health (not recorded which).

This clonotype was picked up many times. This rearrangement joins TRBV5-6 to TRBJ1-1; TRBD1 might be the D (5 bases). Looked up from germline, CDR1 is SGHDT and CDR2 is YYEEEE. The CDR3 length is 13 residues. Trimming removed 0 bases from V and 6 bases from J, with 9 bases in between. CDR3 DNA: TGTGCCAGCAGCTTGGTCGGGGGGGCTGAAGCTTTCTTT. This translates into CASSLVGGAEAFF.

This clonotype was observed at least ten times. The CDR3 sequence is CASSSSLAEKLFF. The CDR3 DNA follows: TGTGCCAGCAGCTCTTCGTTGGCTGAAAAACTGTTTTTT. The chain joins TRBV7-2 to TRBJ1-4; D is undetermined. CDR3 size: 13 residues. The germline gives CDR1 SGHTA, CDR2 FQGNSA. Trimming removed 4 bases from V and 7 bases from J, with 10 bases in between.

This clonotype occurred many times. It is unclear where the CDR3 begins or ends on the DNA, so no DNA is shown, and the CDR3 is as TCRdb lists it. V gene TRBV29-1 combines with J gene TRBJ2-2; the table's D call, TRBD2, was not checked against the DNA. CDR1 is SQVTM and CDR2 is ANQGSEA in the germline V gene. The length of the CDR3 is 15 amino acids, counting both ends. The CDR3 spells CSVDSGRANTGELFF.

This clonotype has only a few counts. V usage is TRBV2 and J usage is TRBJ2-2; 10 bases match TRBD2. CDR3 length: 18 amino acids. The germline CDR1 and CDR2 sequences are SNHLY and FYNNEI. The trim removed 10 bases at V and 1 base at J, leaving 15 bases unmatched. CDR3 residues: CAIYLGVAGGKNTGELFF. CDR3 DNA sequence: TGTGCCATCTACCTCGGGGTAGCGGGAGGAAAGAACACCGGGGAGCTGTTTTTT. Full variable domain (outside the CDR3, taken from reference TRBV2 and TRBJ2-2): EPEVTQTPSHQVTQMGQEVILRCVPISNHLYFYWYRQILGQKVEFLVSFYNNEISEKSEIFDDQFSVERPDGSNFTLKIRSTKLEDSAMYFCAIYLGVAGGKNTGELFFGEGSRLTVL.

This clonotype was seen ten or more times. The V gene is TRBV4-3, the J gene TRBJ2-7; possibly TRBD1 for D (6 bases). The CDR3 extends over 14 amino acids. The V gene's germline CDR1 is LGHNA and CDR2 YSLEER. V was clipped by 4 bases and J by 2 bases, with 12 bases between them. The CDR3, as DNA: TGCGCCAGCAGCCTGGGGACAAGTACCTACGAGCAGTACTTC. As protein: CASSLGTSTYEQYF.

This clonotype showed up many times. The chain combines TRBV12-3 or TRBV12-4 with TRBJ2-3; tentatively, D is TRBD1 or TRBD2 (5 bases each). Trimming shortened V by 7 bases and J by 2 bases, and 13 bases separated the two germline ends. This CDR3 has 14 amino acids. The CDR3 here is CASMGTPYTDTQYF. Here the CDR3 DNA reads TGTGCCAGCATGGGGACCCCTTACACAGATACGCAGTATTTT.

Note on this clonotype: A much larger clone lies a single base off, so this may be a read error. The conserved closing phenylalanine or tryptophan is absent in this CDR3, likely reflecting a read error. V and J are TRBV5-1 and TRBJ1-3; D not certain. The V end lost 4 bases, the J end lost 3 bases, and 8 bases lay between the germline ends. Germline V gene lookup returns CDR1 SGHRS and CDR2 YFSETQ. This CDR3 comprises 13 residues. The CDR3 here is CASSRGGGNTIYL. In nucleotides, the CDR3 is TGCGCCAGCAGCCGGGGAGGTGGAAACACCATATATCTT.

Many counts were recorded for this clonotype. CDR3 loop: CASSTTSGSADTQYF. CDR3 DNA: TGTGCCAGCAGCACGACTAGCGGGAGTGCAGATACGCAGTATTTT. The chain uses TRBV7-8 and TRBJ2-3, with TRBD2 matching over 12 bases. The trim removed 5 bases at V and 4 bases at J, leaving 4 bases unmatched. The CDR3 covers 15 residues. Germline lookup yields CDR1 SGHVS and CDR2 FQNEAQ.

This clonotype has at least ten counts. J is TRBJ2-1 and V is TRBV5-1; tentatively, D is TRBD1 or TRBD2 (5 bases each). V dropped 0 bases and J dropped 1 base, with 14 bases sitting between them. CDR3 size: 17 residues. The germline V gene encodes CDR1 SGHRS and CDR2 YFSETQ. The DNA of the CDR3 is TGCGCCAGCAGCTTGGGCCCCCAGGGACGGTCCTACAATGAGCAGTTCTTC. This sequence encodes CASSLGPQGRSYNEQFF.

This clonotype was found many times. The V call is TRBV5-1, the J call TRBJ2-7; D is unresolved. The CDR3 extends over 13 amino acids. Germline CDR1 reads SGHRS; CDR2 reads YFSETQ. The V end lost 2 bases, the J end lost 5 bases, and 11 bases lay between the germline ends. The CDR3 bases are TGCGCCAGCAGCTTACTTGTCCCTAACGAGCAGTACTTC. Protein sequence: CASSLLVPNEQYF.

The sample holds many counts of this clonotype. The chain couples TRBV6-2 or TRBV6-3 to TRBJ2-1; tentative D call: TRBD2 (5 bases). V was shortened by 10 bases and J by 2 bases, with 15 bases between the two germline ends. Germline V gives CDR1 MNHEY, CDR2 SVGEGT. The CDR3 runs 14 residues. Written as DNA, the CDR3 is TGTGCCACCACCGGAGCGGCGACCTACAATGAGCAGTTCTTC. Protein product: CATTGAATYNEQFF.

The chain links TRBV6-2 or TRBV6-3 to TRBJ2-6, with TRBD2 as a possible D gene (6 bases). Germline values: CDR1 MNHEY, CDR2 SVGEGT. Trimming cost V 6 bases and J 0 bases, with 9 bases left between them. The CDR3 length is 15 residues. CDR3 region: CASRGTSSGANVLTF. The CDR3 region has the DNA TGTGCCAGCAGGGGGACTTCCTCTGGGGCCAACGTCCTGACTTTC.

In this sample, this clonotype turned up a few times. The V gene is TRBV3-1, the J gene TRBJ2-1; either TRBD1 or TRBD2 may fit D (5 bases each). Trimming removed 1 base at V and 5 bases at J, with 12 bases between. This CDR3 spans 15 amino acids. CDR1 is LGHDT and CDR2 is YNNKEL in the germline V gene (reference sequence). CDR3 protein: CASSQVPGRDNEQFF. In DNA form, the CDR3 reads TGTGCCAGCAGCCAAGTCCCAGGGAGAGACAATGAGCAGTTCTTC.

In its sample, this clonotype was seen many times. This chain uses TRBV29-1 with TRBJ2-7, with 8 bases that match TRBD1. The V segment lost 6 bases and the J segment 2 bases; nucleotides outside the gene matches: 6. The V gene's germline CDR1 is SQVTM and CDR2 ANQGSEA. This CDR3 is 13 amino acids long. CDR3 amino acids: CSVADREPYEQYF. CDR3 nucleotide sequence: TGCAGCGTCGCGGACAGGGAACCCTACGAGCAGTACTTC.

This clonotype was seen ten or more times. The chain uses TRBV7-3 and TRBJ2-3; 8 bases are a match to TRBD2. The CDR3 consists of 15 residues. V lost 4 bases to trimming and J lost 1 base; unmatched junction nucleotides: 4. The germline V gene has CDR1 SGHTA and CDR2 FQGTGA. CDR3 nucleotides: TGTGCCAGCAGCTCACGGGGGGGCGGCACAGATACGCAGTATTTT. This translates into CASSSRGGGTDTQYF.